This TCR beta chain was recovered during a study of T cell responses to AZD1222 COVID-19 vaccine. Clones were sequenced by immunoSEQ multiplex PCR, and TCRdb holds only the in-frame ones, with some missing. This table has around 200,000 clones, around 94% appearing once. Germline loops: CDR1 SNHLY, CDR2 FYNNEI. The length of the CDR3 is 14 residues. Trimming shortened V by 6 bases and J by 4 bases, and 13 bases separated the two germline ends. The source material was peripheral blood, sampled 28 days after the second AZD1222 dose. This TCR was recovered from an adult who received the AZD1222 COVID-19 vaccine. The genes are TRBV2 and TRBJ1-3; perhaps TRBD1 as D (5 bases). CDR3 sequence (DNA): TGTGCCAGCAGCAGACAGTTTTCAGGAAACACCATATATTTT. It codes for CASSRQFSGNTIYF.